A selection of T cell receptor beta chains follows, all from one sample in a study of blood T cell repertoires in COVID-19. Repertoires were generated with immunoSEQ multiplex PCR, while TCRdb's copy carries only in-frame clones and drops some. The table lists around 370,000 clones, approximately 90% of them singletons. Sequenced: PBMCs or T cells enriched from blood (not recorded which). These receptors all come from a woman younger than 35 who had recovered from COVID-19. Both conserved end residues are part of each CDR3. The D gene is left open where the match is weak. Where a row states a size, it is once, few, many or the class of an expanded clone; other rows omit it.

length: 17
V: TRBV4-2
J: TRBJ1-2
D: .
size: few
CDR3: CASSQGQSGHLNYGYTF
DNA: TGTGCCAGCAGCCAAGGACAATCAGGGCACCTGAACTATGGCTACACCTTC

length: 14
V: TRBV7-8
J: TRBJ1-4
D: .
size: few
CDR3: CASSLLASNEKLFF
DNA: TGTGCCAGCAGCTTATTGGCCAGTAATGAAAAACTGTTTTTT

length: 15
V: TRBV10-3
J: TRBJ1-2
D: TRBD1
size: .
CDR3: CAISGTTGGIYGYTF
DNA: TGTGCCATCAGTGGGACGACAGGGGGCATCTATGGCTACACCTTC

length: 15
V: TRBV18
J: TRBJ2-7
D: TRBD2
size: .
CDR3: CASSVGTTSSYEQYF
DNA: TGTGCCAGCTCGGTTGGGACTACCTCCTCCTACGAGCAGTACTTC

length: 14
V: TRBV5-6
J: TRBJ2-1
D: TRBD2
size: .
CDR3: CASRVAGAHNEQFF
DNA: TGTGCCAGCAGAGTAGCGGGGGCCCACAATGAGCAGTTCTTC

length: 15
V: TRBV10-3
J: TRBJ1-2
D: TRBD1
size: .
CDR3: CAISEWTGAAYGYTF
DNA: TGTGCCATCAGTGAGTGGACAGGGGCTGCCTATGGCTACACCTTC

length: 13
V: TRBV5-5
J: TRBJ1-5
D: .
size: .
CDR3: CASSSDNYQPQHF
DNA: TGTGCCAGCAGCTCGGACAATTATCAGCCCCAGCATTTT

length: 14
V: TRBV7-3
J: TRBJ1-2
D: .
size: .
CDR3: CASSLTGRGSGYTF
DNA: TGTGCCAGCAGCTTAACGGGGCGGGGGAGTGGCTACACCTTC

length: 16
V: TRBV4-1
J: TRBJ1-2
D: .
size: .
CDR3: CASSQDPHREASGYTF
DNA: TGCGCCAGCAGCCAAGATCCGCACAGGGAAGCAAGCGGCTACACCTTC

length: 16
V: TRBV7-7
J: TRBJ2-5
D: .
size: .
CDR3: CASSLARTVGGETQYF
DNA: TGTGCTAGCAGCTTAGCGAGGACTGTGGGGGGAGAGACCCAGTACTTC

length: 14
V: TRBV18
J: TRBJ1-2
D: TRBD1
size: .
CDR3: CASSPGTANYGYTF
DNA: TGTGCCAGCTCACCAGGGACAGCGAACTATGGCTACACCTTC

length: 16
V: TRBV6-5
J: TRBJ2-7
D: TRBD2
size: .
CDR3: CASSSTPSGGAYEQYF
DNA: TGTGCCAGCAGTTCGACCCCTAGCGGGGGGGCCTACGAGCAGTACTTC

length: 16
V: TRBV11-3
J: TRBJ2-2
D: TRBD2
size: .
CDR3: CASSPVGGGASGELFF
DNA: TGTGCCAGCAGCCCAGTAGGCGGGGGGGCTTCCGGGGAGCTGTTTTTT

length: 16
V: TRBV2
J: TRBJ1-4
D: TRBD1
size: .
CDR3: CARGQGRERTNEKLFF
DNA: TGTGCCAGGGGACAGGGGCGGGAGCGCACTAATGAAAAACTGTTTTTT

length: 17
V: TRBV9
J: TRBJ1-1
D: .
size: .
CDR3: CASSVGSGLYMNTEAFF
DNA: TGTGCCAGCAGCGTGGGGTCAGGGCTCTACATGAACACTGAAGCTTTCTTT

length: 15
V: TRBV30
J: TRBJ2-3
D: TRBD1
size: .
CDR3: CAWSAGTGYIDTQYF
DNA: TGTGCCTGGAGTGCAGGGACAGGATATATAGATACGCAGTATTTT

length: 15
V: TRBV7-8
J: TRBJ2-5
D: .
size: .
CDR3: CASRLGGQFQETQYF
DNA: TGTGCCAGCCGACTAGGGGGACAGTTCCAAGAGACCCAGTACTTC

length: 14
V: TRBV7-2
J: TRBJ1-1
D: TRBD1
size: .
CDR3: CASSFDRENTEAFF
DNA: TGTGCCAGCAGCTTTGACAGGGAGAACACTGAAGCTTTCTTT

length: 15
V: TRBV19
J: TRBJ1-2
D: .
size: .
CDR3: CASSIAAGEIYGYTF
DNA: TGTGCCAGTAGTATAGCGGCAGGGGAGATCTATGGCTACACCTTC

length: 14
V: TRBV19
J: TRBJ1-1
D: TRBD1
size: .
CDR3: CASSSQGAPTEAFF
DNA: TGTGCCAGTAGTTCACAGGGGGCACCCACTGAAGCTTTCTTT

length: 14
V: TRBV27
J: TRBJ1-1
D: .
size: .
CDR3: CASSLTGRLFEAFF
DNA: TGTGCCAGCAGTTTAACCGGGAGACTATTTGAAGCTTTCTTT

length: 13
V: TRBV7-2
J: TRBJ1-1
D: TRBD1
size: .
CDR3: CASSLVGGVEAFF
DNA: TGTGCCAGCAGCTTAGTAGGGGGCGTTGAAGCTTTCTTT

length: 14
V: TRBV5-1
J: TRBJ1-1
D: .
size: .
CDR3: CASSPRSMNTEAFF
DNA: TGCGCCAGCAGCCCAAGATCTATGAACACTGAAGCTTTCTTT

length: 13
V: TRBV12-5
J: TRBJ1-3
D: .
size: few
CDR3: CASGRDSGNTIYF
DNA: TGTGCTAGCGGCAGGGACTCTGGAAACACCATATATTTT

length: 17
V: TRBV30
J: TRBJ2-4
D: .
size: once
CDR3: CAWSASKRPFGKNIQYF
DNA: TGTGCCTGGAGTGCCTCGAAGAGGCCTTTCGGCAAAAACATTCAGTACTTC

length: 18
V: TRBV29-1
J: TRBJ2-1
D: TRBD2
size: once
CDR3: CSVAGTSGGPSPYNEQFF
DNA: TGCAGCGTGGCAGGGACTAGCGGGGGGCCCTCCCCCTACAATGAGCAGTTCTTC

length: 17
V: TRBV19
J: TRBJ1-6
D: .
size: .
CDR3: CASSISRGSSYNSPLHF
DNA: TGTGCCAGTAGTATTTCGCGGGGCAGCTCCTATAATTCACCCCTCCACTTT

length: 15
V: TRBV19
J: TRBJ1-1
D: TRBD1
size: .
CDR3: CASSKGQGRSTEAFF
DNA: TGTGCCAGTAGTAAGGGACAGGGAAGGAGCACTGAAGCTTTCTTT

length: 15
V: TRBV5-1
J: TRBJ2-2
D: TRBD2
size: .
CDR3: CASQQTSGNTGELFF
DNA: TGCGCCAGCCAGCAGACTAGCGGGAACACCGGGGAGCTGTTTTTT

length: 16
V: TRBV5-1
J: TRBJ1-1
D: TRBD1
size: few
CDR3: CASSSHLDRVNTEAFF
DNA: TGCGCCAGCAGCTCACATCTCGACAGGGTAAACACTGAAGCTTTCTTT

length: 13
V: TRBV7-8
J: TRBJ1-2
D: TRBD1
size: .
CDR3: CASSGQVPYGYTF
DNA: TGTGCCAGCAGCGGACAGGTTCCCTATGGCTACACCTTC

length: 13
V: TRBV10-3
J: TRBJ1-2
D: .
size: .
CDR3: CATTGRSSYGYTF
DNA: TGTGCCACCACAGGACGGTCCTCCTATGGCTACACCTTC

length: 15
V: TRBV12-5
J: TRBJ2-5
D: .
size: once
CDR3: CASGLGQKAQETQYF
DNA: TGTGCTAGTGGTCTCGGACAAAAGGCCCAAGAGACCCAGTACTTC

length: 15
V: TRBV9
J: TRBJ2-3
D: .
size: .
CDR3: CASSVGGASTDTQYF
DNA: TGTGCCAGCAGCGTAGGGGGAGCTAGCACAGATACGCAGTATTTT

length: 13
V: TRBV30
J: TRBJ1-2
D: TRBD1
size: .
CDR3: CAWSPTGTVDYTF
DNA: TGTGCCTGGAGTCCGACCGGGACAGTTGACTACACCTTC

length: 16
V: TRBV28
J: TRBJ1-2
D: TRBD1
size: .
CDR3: CATLPSQGGWGYGYTF
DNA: TGTGCCACCCTACCATCGCAGGGGGGCTGGGGTTATGGCTACACCTTC

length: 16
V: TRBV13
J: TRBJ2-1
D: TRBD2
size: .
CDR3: CASSLPGTSGGKEQFF
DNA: TGTGCCAGCAGCCTACCCGGGACTAGCGGGGGAAAAGAGCAGTTCTTC

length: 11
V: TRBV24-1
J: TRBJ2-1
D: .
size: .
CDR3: CATSDRDEQFF
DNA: TGTGCCACCAGTGACCGAGATGAGCAGTTCTTC

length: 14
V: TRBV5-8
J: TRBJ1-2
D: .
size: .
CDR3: CASSLFLDNYGYTF
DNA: TGTGCCAGCAGCTTGTTCTTAGATAACTATGGCTACACCTTC

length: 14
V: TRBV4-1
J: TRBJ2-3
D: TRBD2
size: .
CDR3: CASSQSGGGGTQYF
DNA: TGCGCCAGCAGCCAAAGCGGGGGAGGCGGTACGCAGTATTTT

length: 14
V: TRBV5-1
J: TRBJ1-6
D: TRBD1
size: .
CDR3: CASSLDRGNSPLHF
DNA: TGCGCCAGCAGCTTGGACAGGGGGAATTCACCCCTCCACTTT

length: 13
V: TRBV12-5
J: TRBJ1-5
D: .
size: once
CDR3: CASGFDSNQPQHF
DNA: TGTGCTAGTGGTTTCGACAGTAATCAGCCCCAGCATTTT

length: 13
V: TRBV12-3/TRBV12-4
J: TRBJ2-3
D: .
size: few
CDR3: CASSLGELDTQYF
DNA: TGTGCCAGCAGTTTAGGGGAGTTAGATACGCAGTATTTT

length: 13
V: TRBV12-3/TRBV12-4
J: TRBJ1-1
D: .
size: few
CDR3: CASSLAGATEAFF
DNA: TGTGCCAGCAGTTTAGCAGGGGCCACTGAAGCTTTCTTT

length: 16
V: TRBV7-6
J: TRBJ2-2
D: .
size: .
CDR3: CASSSPWGVNTGELFF
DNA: TGTGCCAGCAGCAGCCCGTGGGGGGTTAACACCGGGGAGCTGTTTTTT

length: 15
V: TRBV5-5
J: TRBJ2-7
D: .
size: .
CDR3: CASSSADISSYEQYF
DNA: TGTGCCAGCAGCTCGGCAGACATATCTTCCTACGAGCAGTACTTC

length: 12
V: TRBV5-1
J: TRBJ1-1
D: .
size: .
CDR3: CASSREVGWSFF
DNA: TGCGCCAGCAGCAGGGAGGTGGGTTGGTCTTTCTTT

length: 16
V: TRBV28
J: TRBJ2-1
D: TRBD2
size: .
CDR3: CASSLSASGEFNEQFF
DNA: TGTGCCAGCAGTTTATCTGCGAGCGGGGAGTTCAATGAGCAGTTCTTC

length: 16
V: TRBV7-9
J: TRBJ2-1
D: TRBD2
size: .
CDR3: CASSLGRGGSYNEQFF
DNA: TGTGCCAGCAGCTTAGGGCGGGGGGGCTCCTACAATGAGCAGTTCTTC

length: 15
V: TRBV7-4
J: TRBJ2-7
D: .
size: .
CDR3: CASSLSHSSSYEQYF
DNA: TGTGCCAGCAGCTTAAGTCACAGTAGCTCCTACGAGCAGTACTTC

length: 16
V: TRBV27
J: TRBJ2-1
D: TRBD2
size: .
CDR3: CASSPQRGSSYNEQFF
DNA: TGTGCCAGCAGTCCTCAGCGGGGGAGCTCCTACAATGAGCAGTTCTTC

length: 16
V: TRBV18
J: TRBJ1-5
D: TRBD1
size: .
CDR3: CASSPRGQIINQPQHF
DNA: TGTGCCAGCTCACCAAGGGGACAGATTATCAATCAGCCCCAGCATTTT

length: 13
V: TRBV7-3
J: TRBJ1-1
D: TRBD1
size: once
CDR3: CASRPTGTDEAFF
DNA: TGTGCCAGCAGGCCGACAGGGACGGATGAAGCTTTCTTT

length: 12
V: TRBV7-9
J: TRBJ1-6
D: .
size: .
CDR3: CASRKGNSPLHF
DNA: TGTGCCAGCAGAAAGGGGAATTCACCCCTCCACTTT